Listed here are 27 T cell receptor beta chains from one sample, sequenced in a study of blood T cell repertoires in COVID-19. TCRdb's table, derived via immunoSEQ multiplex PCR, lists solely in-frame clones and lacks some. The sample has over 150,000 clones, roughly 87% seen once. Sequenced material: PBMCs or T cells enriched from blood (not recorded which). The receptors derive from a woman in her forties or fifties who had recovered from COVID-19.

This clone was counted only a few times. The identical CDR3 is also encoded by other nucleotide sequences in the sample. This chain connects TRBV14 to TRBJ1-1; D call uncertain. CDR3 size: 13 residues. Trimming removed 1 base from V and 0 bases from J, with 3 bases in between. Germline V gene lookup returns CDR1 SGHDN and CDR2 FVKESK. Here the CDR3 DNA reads TGTGCCAGCAGCCAAGCTTTGAACACTGAAGCTTTCTTT. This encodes CASSQALNTEAFF.

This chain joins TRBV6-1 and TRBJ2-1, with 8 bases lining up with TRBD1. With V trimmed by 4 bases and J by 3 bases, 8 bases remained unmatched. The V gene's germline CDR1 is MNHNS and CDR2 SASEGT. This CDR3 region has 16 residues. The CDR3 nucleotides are TGTGCCAGCAGTGGAGCGGACAGGGTAGGCTACAATGAGCAGTTCTTC. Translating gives CASSGADRVGYNEQFF.

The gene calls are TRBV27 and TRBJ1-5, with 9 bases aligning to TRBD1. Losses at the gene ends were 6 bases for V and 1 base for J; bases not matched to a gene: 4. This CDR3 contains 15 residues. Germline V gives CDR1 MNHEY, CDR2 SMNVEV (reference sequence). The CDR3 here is CASSAGQGSNQPQHF. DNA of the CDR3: TGTGCCAGCAGCGCGGGACAGGGAAGCAATCAGCCCCAGCATTTT.

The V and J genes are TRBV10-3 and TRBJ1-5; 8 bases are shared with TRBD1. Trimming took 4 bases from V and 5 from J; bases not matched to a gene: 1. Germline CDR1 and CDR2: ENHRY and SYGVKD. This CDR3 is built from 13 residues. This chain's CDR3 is CAISVDRDQPQHF. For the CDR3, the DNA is TGTGCCATCAGTGTGGACAGGGATCAGCCCCAGCATTTT.

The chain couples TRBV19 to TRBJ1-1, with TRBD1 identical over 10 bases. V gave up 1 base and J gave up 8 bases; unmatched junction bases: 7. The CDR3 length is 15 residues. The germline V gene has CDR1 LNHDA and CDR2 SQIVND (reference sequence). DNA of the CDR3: TGTGCCAGTAGTATAGCCCCGGGACAGGGGTCGGAAGCTTTCTTT. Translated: CASSIAPGQGSEAFF.

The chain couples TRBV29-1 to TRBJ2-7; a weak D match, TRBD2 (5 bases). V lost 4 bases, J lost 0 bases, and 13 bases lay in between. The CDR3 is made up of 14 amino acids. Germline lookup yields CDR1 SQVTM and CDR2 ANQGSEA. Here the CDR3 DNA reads TGCAGCGTTGCTGGCGGGTATAACTCCTACGAGCAGTACTTC. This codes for CSVAGGYNSYEQYF.

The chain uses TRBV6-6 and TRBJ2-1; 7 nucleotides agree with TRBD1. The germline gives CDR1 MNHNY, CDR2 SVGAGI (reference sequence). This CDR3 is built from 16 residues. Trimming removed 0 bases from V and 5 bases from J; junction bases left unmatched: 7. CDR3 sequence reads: CASSYSRDSQHNEQFF. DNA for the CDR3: TGTGCCAGCAGTTACTCGAGGGACAGCCAACACAATGAGCAGTTCTTC.

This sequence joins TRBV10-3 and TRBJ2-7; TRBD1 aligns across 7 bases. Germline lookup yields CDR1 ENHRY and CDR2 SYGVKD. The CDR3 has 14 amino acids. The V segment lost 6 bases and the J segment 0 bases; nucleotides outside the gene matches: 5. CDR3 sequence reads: CAIRDGQVSYEQYF. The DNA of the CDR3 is TGTGCCATCAGGGATGGACAGGTCTCCTACGAGCAGTACTTC.

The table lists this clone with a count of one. This CDR3 is CASSLGVSNQPQHF. The CDR3 DNA is TGTGCCAGCTCACTGGGAGTTAGCAATCAGCCCCAGCATTTT. This chain joins TRBV18 and TRBJ1-5; D call uncertain. Germline V lookup: CDR1 KGHSH, CDR2 LQKENI. The CDR3 runs 14 residues. Deletions cut 4 bases from V and 0 bases from J, with 7 bases between. Looking up the rest from reference TRBV18 and TRBJ1-5 gives the full variable domain: NAGVMQNPRHLVRRRGQEARLRCSPMKGHSHVYWYRQLPEEGLKFMVYLQKENIIDESGMPKERFSAEFPKEGPSILRIQQVVRGDSAAYFCASSLGVSNQPQHFGDGTRLSIL.

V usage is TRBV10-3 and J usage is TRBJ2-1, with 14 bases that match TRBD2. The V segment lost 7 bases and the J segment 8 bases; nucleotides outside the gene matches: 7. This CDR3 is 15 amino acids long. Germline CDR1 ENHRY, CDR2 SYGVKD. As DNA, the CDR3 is TGTGCCATCACCAGACTAGCGGGAGGGGTCGATGAGCAGTTCTTC. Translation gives CAITRLAGGVDEQFF.

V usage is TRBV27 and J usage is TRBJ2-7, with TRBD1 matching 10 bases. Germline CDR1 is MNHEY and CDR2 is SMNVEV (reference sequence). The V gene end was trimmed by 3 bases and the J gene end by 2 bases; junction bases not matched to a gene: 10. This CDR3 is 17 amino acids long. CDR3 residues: CASSLTNRDRGPYEQYF. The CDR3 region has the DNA TGTGCCAGCAGTTTGACAAACAGGGACAGGGGACCCTACGAGCAGTACTTC.

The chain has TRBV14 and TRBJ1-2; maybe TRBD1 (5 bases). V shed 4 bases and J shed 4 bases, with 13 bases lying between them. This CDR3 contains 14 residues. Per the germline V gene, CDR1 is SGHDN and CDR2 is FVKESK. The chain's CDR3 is CASSPRQISYGYTF. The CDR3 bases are TGTGCCAGCAGCCCCAGACAGATCAGCTATGGCTACACCTTC.

The CDR3 bases are TGTGCCAGCAGCCAAGACCGACAGGGGAGGGTAGCCAAAAACATTCAGTACTTC. It is translated as CASSQDRQGRVAKNIQYF. V usage is TRBV3-1 (or the pseudogene TRBV3-2) and J usage is TRBJ2-4; a possible D gene is TRBD1 (8 bases). Trimming left V 0 bases short and J 0 bases short, with 15 bases between. Germline V gene lookup returns CDR1 LGHDT and CDR2 YNNKEL (reference sequence). The CDR3 is made up of 18 amino acids.

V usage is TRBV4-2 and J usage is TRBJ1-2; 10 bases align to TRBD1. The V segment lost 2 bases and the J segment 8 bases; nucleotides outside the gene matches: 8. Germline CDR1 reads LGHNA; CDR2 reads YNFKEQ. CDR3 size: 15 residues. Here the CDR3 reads CASSQTFGQGDGYTF. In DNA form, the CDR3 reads TGTGCCAGCAGCCAAACGTTCGGACAGGGGGACGGCTACACCTTC.

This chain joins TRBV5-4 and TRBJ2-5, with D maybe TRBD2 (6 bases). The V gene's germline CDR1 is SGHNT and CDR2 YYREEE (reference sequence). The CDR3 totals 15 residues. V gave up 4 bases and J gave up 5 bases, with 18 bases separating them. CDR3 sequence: CASSRSGSSGETQYF. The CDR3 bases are TGTGCCAGCAGCCGAAGCGGGTCCTCTGGGGAGACCCAGTACTTC.

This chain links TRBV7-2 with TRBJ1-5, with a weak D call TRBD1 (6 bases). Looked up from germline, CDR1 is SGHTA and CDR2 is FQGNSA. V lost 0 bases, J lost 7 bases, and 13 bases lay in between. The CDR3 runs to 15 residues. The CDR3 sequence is CASSLAAGAVQPQHF. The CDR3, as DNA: TGTGCCAGCAGCTTAGCGGCAGGGGCAGTCCAGCCCCAGCATTTT.

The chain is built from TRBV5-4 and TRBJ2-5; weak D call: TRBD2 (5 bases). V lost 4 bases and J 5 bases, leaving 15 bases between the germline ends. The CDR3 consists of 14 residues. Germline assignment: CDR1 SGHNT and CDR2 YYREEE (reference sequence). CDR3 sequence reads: CASSGVGASETQYF. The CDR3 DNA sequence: TGTGCCAGCAGCGGGGTGGGAGCGTCGGAGACCCAGTACTTC.

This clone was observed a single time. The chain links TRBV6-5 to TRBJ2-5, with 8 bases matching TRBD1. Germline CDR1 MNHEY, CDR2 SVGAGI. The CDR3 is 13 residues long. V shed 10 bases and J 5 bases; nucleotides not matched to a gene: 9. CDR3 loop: CANSQGAGETQYF. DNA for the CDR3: TGTGCCAACTCCCAGGGGGCTGGTGAGACCCAGTACTTC.

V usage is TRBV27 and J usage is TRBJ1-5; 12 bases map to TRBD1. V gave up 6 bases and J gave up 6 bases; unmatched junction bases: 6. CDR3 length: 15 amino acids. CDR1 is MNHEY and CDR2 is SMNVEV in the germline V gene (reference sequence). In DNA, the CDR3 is TGTGCCAGCAGGACGGGACAGGGGGCCGGTCAGCCCCAGCATTTT. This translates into CASRTGQGAGQPQHF.

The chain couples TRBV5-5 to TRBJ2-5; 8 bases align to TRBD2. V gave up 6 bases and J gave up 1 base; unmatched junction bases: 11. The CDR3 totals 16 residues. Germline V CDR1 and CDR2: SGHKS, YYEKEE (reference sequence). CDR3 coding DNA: TGTGCCAGCATCTCCACAGCCCGGGAGGGCCAAGAGACCCAGTACTTC. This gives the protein CASISTAREGQETQYF. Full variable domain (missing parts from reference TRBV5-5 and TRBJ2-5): DAGVTQSPTHLIKTRGQQVTLRCSPISGHKSVSWYQQVLGQGPQFIFQYYEKEERGRGNFPDRFSARQFPNYSSELNVNALLLGDSALYLCASISTAREGQETQYFGPGTRLLVL.

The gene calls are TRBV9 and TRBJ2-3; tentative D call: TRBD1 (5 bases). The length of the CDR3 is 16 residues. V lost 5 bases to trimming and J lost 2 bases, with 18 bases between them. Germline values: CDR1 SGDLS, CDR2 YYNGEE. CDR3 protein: CASRAPTGQDTDTQYF. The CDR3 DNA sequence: TGTGCCAGCAGAGCTCCGACCGGACAAGACACAGATACGCAGTATTTT.

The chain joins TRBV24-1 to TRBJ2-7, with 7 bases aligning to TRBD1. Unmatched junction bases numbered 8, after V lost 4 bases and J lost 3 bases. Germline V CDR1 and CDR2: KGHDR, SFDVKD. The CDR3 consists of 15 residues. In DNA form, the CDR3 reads TGTGCCACCAGTGACTCTGGACAGGACTTCTACGAGCAGTACTTC. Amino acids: CATSDSGQDFYEQYF.

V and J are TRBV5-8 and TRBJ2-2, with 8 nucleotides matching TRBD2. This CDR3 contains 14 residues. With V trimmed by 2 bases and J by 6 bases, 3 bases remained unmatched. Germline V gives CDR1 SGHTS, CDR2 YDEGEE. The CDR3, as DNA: TGTGCCAGCAGCTTTGACGGGAGGGCCGGGGAGCTGTTTTTT. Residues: CASSFDGRAGELFF.

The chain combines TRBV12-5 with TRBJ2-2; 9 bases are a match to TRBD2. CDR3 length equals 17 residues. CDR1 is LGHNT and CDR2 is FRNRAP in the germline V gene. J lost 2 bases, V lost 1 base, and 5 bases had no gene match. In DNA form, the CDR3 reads TGTGCTAGTGGTTTGGGGAGACTAGCGGTAAACACCGGGGAGCTGTTTTTT. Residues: CASGLGRLAVNTGELFF.

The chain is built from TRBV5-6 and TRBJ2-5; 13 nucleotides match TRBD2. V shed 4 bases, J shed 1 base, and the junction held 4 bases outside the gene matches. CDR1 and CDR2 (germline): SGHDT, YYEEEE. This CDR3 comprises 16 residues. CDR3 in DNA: TGTGCCAGCAGCAGACTAGCGGGAGGTCTCCAAGAGACCCAGTACTTC. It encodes CASSRLAGGLQETQYF.

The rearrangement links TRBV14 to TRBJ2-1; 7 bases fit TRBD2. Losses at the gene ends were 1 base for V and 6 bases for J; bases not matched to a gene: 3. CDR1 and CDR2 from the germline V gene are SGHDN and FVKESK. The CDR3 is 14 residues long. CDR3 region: CASSQVVAGNEQFF. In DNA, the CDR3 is TGTGCCAGCAGCCAAGTGGTAGCGGGCAATGAGCAGTTCTTC.

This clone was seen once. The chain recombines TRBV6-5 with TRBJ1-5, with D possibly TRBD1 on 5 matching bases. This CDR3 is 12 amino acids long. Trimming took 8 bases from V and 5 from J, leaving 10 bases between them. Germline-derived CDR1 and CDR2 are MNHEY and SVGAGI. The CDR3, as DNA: TGTGCCAGCGGGGGGAGGGATCAGCCCCAGCATTTT. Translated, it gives CASGGRDQPQHF.